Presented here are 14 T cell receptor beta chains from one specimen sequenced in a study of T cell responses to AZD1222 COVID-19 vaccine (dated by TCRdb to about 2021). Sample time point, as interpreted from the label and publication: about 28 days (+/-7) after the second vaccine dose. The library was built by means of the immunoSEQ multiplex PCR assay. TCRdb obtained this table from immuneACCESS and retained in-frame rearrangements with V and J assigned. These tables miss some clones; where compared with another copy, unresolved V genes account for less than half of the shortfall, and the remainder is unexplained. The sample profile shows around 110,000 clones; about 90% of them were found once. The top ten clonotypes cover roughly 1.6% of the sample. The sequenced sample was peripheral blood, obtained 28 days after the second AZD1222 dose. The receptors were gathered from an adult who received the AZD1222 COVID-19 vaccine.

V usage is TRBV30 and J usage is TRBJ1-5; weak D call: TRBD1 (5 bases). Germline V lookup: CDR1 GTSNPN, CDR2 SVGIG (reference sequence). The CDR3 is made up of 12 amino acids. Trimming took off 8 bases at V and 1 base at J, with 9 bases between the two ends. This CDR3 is CAGRGSNQPQHF. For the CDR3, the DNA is TGTGCCGGAAGGGGCAGCAATCAGCCCCAGCATTTT.

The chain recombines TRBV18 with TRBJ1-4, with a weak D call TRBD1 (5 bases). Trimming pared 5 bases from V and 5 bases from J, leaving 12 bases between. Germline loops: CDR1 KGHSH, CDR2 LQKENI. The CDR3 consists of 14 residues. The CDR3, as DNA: TGTGCCAGCTCAGACGGGGCAGGCAATGAAAAACTGTTTTTT. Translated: CASSDGAGNEKLFF.

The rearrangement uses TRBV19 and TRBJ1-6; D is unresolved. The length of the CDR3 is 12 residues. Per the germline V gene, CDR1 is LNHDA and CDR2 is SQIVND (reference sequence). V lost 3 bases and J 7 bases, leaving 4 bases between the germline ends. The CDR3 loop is CASSILNSPLHF. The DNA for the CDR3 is TGTGCCAGTAGTATCCTGAATTCACCCCTCCACTTT.

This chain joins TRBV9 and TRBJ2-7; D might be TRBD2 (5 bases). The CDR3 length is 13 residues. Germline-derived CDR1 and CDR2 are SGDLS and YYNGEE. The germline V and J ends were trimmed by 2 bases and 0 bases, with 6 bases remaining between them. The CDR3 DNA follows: TGTGCCAGCAGCGTCGACTACTCCTACGAGCAGTACTTC. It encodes CASSVDYSYEQYF.

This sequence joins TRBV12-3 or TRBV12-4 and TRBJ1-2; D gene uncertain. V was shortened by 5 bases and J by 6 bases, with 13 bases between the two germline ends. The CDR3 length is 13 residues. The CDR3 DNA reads TGTGCCAGCAGTCGGGAACAGTTCCATGGCTACACCTTC. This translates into CASSREQFHGYTF.

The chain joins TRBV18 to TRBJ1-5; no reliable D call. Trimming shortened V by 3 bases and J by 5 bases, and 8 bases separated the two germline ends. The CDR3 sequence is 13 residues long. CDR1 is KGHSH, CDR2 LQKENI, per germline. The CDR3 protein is CASSPFADQPQHF. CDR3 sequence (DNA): TGTGCCAGCTCACCGTTTGCGGATCAGCCCCAGCATTTT. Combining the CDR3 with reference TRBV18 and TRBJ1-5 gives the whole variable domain NAGVMQNPRHLVRRRGQEARLRCSPMKGHSHVYWYRQLPEEGLKFMVYLQKENIIDESGMPKERFSAEFPKEGPSILRIQQVVRGDSAAYFCASSPFADQPQHFGDGTRLSIL.

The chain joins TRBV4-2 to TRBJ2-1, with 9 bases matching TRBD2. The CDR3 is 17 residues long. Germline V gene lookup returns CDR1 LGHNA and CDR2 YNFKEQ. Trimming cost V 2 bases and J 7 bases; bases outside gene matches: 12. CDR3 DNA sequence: TGTGCCAGCAGCCAAAGACCTGGGGTAGCGGGAGAGAATGAGCAGTTCTTC. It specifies CASSQRPGVAGENEQFF.

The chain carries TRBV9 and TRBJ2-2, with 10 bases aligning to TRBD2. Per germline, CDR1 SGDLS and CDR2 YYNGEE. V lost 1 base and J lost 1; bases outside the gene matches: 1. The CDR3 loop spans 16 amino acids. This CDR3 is CASSVTSGMNTGELFF. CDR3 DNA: TGTGCCAGCAGCGTAACTAGCGGGATGAACACCGGGGAGCTGTTTTTT.

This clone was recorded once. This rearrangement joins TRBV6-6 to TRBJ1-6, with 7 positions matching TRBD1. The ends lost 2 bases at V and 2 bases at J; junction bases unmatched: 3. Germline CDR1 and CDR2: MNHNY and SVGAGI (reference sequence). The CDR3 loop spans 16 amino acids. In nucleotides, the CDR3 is TGTGCCAGCAGTTACGGACAGGAGGCCTATAATTCACCCCTCCACTTT. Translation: CASSYGQEAYNSPLHF.

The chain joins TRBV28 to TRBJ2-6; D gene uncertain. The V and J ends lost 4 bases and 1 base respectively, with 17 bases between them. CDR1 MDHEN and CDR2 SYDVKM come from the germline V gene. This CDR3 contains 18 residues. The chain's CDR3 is CASSSGSFILSGANVLTF. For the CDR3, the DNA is TGTGCCAGCAGTTCCGGGTCCTTTATCTTATCTGGGGCCAACGTCCTGACTTTC.

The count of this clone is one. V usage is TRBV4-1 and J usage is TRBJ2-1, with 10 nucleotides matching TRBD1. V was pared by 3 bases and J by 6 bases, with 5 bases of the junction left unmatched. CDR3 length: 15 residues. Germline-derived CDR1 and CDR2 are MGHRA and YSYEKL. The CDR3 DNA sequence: TGCGCCAGCAGCCAGCCCCGGGACAGGGGCAATGAGCAGTTCTTC. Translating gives CASSQPRDRGNEQFF.

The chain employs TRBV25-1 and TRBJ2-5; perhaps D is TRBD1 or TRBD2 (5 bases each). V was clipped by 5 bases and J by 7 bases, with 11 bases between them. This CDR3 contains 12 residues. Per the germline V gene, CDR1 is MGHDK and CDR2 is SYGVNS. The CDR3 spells CASSRGVGTQYF. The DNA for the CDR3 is TGTGCCAGCAGTCGAGGGGTAGGGACCCAGTACTTC.

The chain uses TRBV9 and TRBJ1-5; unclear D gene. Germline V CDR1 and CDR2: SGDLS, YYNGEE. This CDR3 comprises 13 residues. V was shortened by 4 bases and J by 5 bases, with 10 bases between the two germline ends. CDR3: CASSPDWDQPQHF. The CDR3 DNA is TGTGCCAGCAGCCCCGATTGGGATCAGCCCCAGCATTTT.

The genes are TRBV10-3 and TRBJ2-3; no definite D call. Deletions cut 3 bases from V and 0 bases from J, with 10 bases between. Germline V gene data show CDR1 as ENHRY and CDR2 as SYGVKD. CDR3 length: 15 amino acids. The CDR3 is CAISDTGGSTDTQYF. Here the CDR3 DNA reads TGTGCCATCAGTGACACGGGTGGGAGCACAGATACGCAGTATTTT.